This T cell receptor (beta chain) was found in a study of long-term antiretroviral therapy in people with HIV. Researchers report immunoSEQ v3.0 was run at survey level. TCRdb's copy holds only in-frame clones and misses some; the assay was immunoSEQ multiplex PCR. The profile covers some 31,000 clones, with roughly 97% appearing a single time and about 1.9% taken by the ten largest. After removal of 8 bases from V and 7 bases from J, the junction contained 11 bases not matched to a gene. The germline V gene has CDR1 SQVTM and CDR2 ANQGSEA. The CDR3 is 12 amino acids. J is TRBJ2-7 and V is TRBV29-1; 7 nucleotides align to TRBD1. The sequences come from unsorted PBMCs, collected 7.6 years after starting antiretroviral therapy. This receptor was identified in a young man with HIV. The CDR3 nucleotides read TGCAGCACCGGGACAGTGGATGGGGAGCAGTACTTC. Protein: CSTGTVDGEQYF.